These 5 T cell receptor beta chains share one sample of origin, sequenced in a study of T-cell reconstitution after alpha-beta-depleted transplantation in children. It was with unique molecular identifiers that the TCRbeta library was prepared. TCRdb independently ran MiXCR on the PCR reads; one entry per CDR3 protein. In the table there are about 180,000 distinct CDR3 sequences, around 10% of which are singletons. The sample was PBMCs, taken before TCRalphabeta/CD19-depleted stem cell transplant. The receptors come from a boy aged 2-9 years with acute myeloid leukemia, due to receive a stem cell transplant.

This clonotype was seen many times. J is TRBJ2-5 and V is TRBV7-2; 12 bases map to TRBD2. Trimming took 5 bases from V and 7 from J; bases not matched to a gene: 8. There are 15 residues in the CDR3. Germline V gene data show CDR1 as SGHTA and CDR2 as FQGNSA. CDR3 in amino acids: CASSPLAGGDGTQYF. In DNA form, the CDR3 reads TGTGCCAGCAGCCCACTAGCGGGAGGAGATGGGACCCAGTACTTC.

As regards this clonotype: This could be a read error, since a much larger clone is one nucleotide away. The chain joins TRBV11-2 to TRBJ1-1; 8 nucleotides align to TRBD1. This CDR3 has 15 residues. Per the germline V gene, CDR1 is SGHAT and CDR2 is FQNNGV. The CDR3 loop is CASSLVRGRGTEASF. CDR3 bases: TGTGCCAGCAGCTTAGTCAGGGGGCGAGGCACTGAAGCTTCCTTT.

This clonotype was detected ten times or more. In DNA form, the CDR3 reads TGTGCCAGCAGTCCCCCCCCCAGGGGAATTGCAACTAATGAAAAACTGTTTTTT. Encoded protein: CASSPPPRGIATNEKLFF. The chain has TRBV28 and TRBJ1-4; D may be TRBD1 (6 bases). The V gene's germline CDR1 is MDHEN and CDR2 SYDVKM. With 5 bases removed from V and 0 bases from J, the gap between germline ends came to 19 bases. The CDR3 spans 18 residues.

This clonotype came up many times. This CDR3 is CASSLGTAKNIQYF. The CDR3 DNA reads TGTGCCAGCAGCTTGGGGACAGCCAAAAACATTCAGTACTTC. The V and J genes are TRBV5-4 and TRBJ2-4; D gene ambiguous. This CDR3 has 14 amino acids. V was shortened by 0 bases and J by 0 bases, with 4 bases between the two germline ends. Germline values: CDR1 SGHNT, CDR2 YYREEE (reference sequence).

This clonotype was counted many times. The V gene is TRBV4-1, the J gene TRBJ1-5, with TRBD1 identical over 8 bases. The CDR3 has 15 residues. The ends lost 3 bases at V and 3 bases at J; junction bases unmatched: 4. Germline loops: CDR1 MGHRA, CDR2 YSYEKL. The CDR3 DNA reads TGCGCCAGCAGCCAGACAGGGGCTAACAATCAGCCCCAGCATTTT. This translates into CASSQTGANNQPQHF.